This T cell receptor beta chain is from a study of T cells in Graves' hyperthyroidism and ophthalmopathy. Amplification of TCR beta CDR3 regions used RNA as the template. The HTBI set primed first-round TCR CDR3 RT-PCR. TCRdb processed the multiplex PCR reads anew with MiXCR; each CDR3 protein has one entry. Here the sample spans around 300,000 distinct CDR3 sequences, about 19% being singletons. Disease lasting under 3 months, a NOSPECS grade of at least 4, and a Clinical Activity Score of at least 3 were features of the ophthalmopathy patients. Based on clinical symptoms, serum thyroxine and TRAb, thyroid ultrasound and orbital computed tomography, diagnoses were reached. This CDR3 comprises 12 residues. Germline assignment: CDR1 MGHDK and CDR2 SYGVNS. Between the trimmed V and J ends, which lost 4 bases and 3 bases, there was a span of 3 bases. Points on this clonotype: Antigen unknown.

Study conclusions and caveats: Most clonotypes expanded in the thyroid (above 0.001) were also present in blood. Patients with ophthalmopathy were separated from those with stable hyperthyroidism by a 13 V-J model.

The clonotype originates from a man over 45 with Graves' ophthalmopathy. Specimen: blood. The chain employs TRBV25-1 and TRBJ2-2; D call uncertain. The CDR3 reads CASSGHTGELFF. The DNA of the CDR3 is TGTGCCAGCAGTGGGCACACCGGGGAGCTGTTTTTT.